This T cell receptor beta chain was sequenced in a study of shared clonotypes between healthy human individuals. Sequencing was performed with immunoSEQ multiplex PCR; in TCRdb, only in-frame clones are kept and a portion is missing. The sample consists of 2 million to 3 million clones, approximately 93% of them appearing once. The CDR3 is made up of 15 amino acids. With 5 bases clipped from V and 2 bases from J, the junction kept 3 bases outside the gene matches. CDR1 and CDR2 (germline): MGHRA, YSYEKL. The rearrangement links TRBV4-1 to TRBJ2-2, with 9 bases matching TRBD1. This TCR came from a man younger than 35 in good health. Some clones in this sample may be carry-over from other donors' samples. Sequenced: naive CD4+ T cells from PBMCs. Subset: CD45RA+ positively selected. CDR3 amino acids: CASSGGQGNTGELFF. CDR3 coding DNA: TGCGCCAGCAGCGGGGGACAGGGTAACACCGGGGAGCTGTTTTTT.